This paragraph reports one T cell receptor beta chain. Antigen specificity is unknown. The sample comes from a study of cytomegalovirus exposure and HLA in healthy donors. Both 60 Vbeta primers and 13 Jbeta primers went into the PCR. Clones were read by immunoSEQ multiplex PCR, and TCRdb kept only the in-frame ones, dropping some. The sample has about 95,000 clones, roughly 82% seen once. The CDR3 covers 15 residues. Germline V lookup: CDR1 MGHRA, CDR2 YSYEKL. The germline V and J ends were trimmed by 1 base and 4 bases, with 11 bases remaining between them. Study-wide points: Cytomegalovirus association was assigned to approximately 160 TCR beta chains. When analyzed later, a missense DCLRE1C variant was found to be linked to TCR beta V- and J-gene trimming. Researchers reportedly found TCR beta sequences accurately predicted most subjects' HLA-A and HLA-B alleles.

This sequence was found in a man aged 25-45 years in good health and CMV-seropositive. Sequenced sample: PBMCs. The chain joins TRBV4-1 to TRBJ1-3; D might be TRBD1 (6 bases). CDR3 loop: CASSQGGGAGNTIYF. The CDR3 bases are TGCGCCAGCAGCCAAGGAGGGGGGGCAGGAAACACCATATATTTT.